Below, 23 T cell receptor beta chains from the same sample are listed, as sequenced in a study of OX40 agonist ivuxolimab in advanced cancers. Sequencing used immunoSEQ multiplex PCR; TCRdb keeps in-frame clones, though not all of them. This table has more than 65,000 clones, nearly 90% appearing once. The sequenced sample was CD4+ or CD8+ T cells sorted from blood, obtained in a trial of the OX40 agonist ivuxolimab. These receptors were taken from an adult with an advanced solid tumor such as melanoma, head and neck, liver or kidney cancer.

The chain couples TRBV6-5 to TRBJ1-5; D is unresolved. V gave up 10 bases and J gave up 3 bases, with 16 bases separating them. The CDR3 runs 14 residues. Germline CDR1 reads MNHEY; CDR2 reads SVGAGI. Written as DNA, the CDR3 is TGTGCCACCTCTAGGAGGGAAACCAATCAGCCCCAGCATTTT. Protein sequence: CATSRRETNQPQHF.

The rearrangement joins TRBV28 to TRBJ2-3; the D gene is possibly TRBD2 (6 bases). Looked up from germline, CDR1 is MDHEN and CDR2 is SYDVKM. Trimming removed 3 bases from V and 3 bases from J, with 25 bases in between. The CDR3 has 19 residues. The CDR3 protein is CASSFSDRGRGRRTDTQYF. In nucleotides, the CDR3 is TGTGCCAGCAGTTTTTCCGACCGGGGCCGGGGGAGACGAACAGATACGCAGTATTTT.

The J gene is TRBJ2-1, the V gene TRBV15, with D perhaps matching TRBD1 (7 bases). The CDR3 totals 16 residues. From germline, CDR1 is LNHNV and CDR2 YYDKDF (reference sequence). V was shortened by 1 base and J by 0 bases, with 10 bases between the two germline ends. CDR3 DNA: TGTGCCACCAGCAGAGCAGGGGGAGGCTCCTACAATGAGCAGTTCTTC. Protein product: CATSRAGGGSYNEQFF.

This sequence joins TRBV5-1 and TRBJ2-4, with TRBD1 as a possible D gene (8 bases). The CDR3 has 15 residues. The germline V gene has CDR1 SGHRS and CDR2 YFSETQ. The ends were cut back, 4 bases at V and 8 bases at J, with 19 bases in the middle. CDR3 nucleotides: TGCGCCAGCAGCGCTGTAGACAGGGGAGGGTACATTCAGTACTTC. It yields the protein CASSAVDRGGYIQYF.

The gene calls are TRBV4-2 and TRBJ1-1; D unclear. V lost 1 base and J lost 1, with 10 bases in between. Germline V CDR1 and CDR2: LGHNA, YNFKEQ. The CDR3 has 15 amino acids. CDR3 in amino acids: CASSQGLRGNTEAFF. In DNA, the CDR3 is TGTGCCAGCAGCCAAGGGCTCCGGGGGAACACTGAAGCTTTCTTT.

The rearrangement uses TRBV27 and TRBJ2-7, with D tentatively TRBD1 or TRBD2 (5 bases each). Germline-derived CDR1 and CDR2 are MNHEY and SMNVEV (reference sequence). Trimming stripped 2 bases from V and 3 bases from J, with 11 bases between. The CDR3 consists of 14 residues. The CDR3 protein is CASSLTGQVYEQYF. The CDR3 DNA sequence: TGTGCCAGCAGTTTAACGGGGCAGGTCTACGAGCAGTACTTC.

CDR3 nucleotide sequence: TGTGCCAGCAGCTGGGGTTGGACTAGCTCTGGAAACACCATATATTTT. Translation: CASSWGWTSSGNTIYF. This chain joins TRBV7-8 and TRBJ1-3; no reliable D call. Per germline, CDR1 SGHVS and CDR2 FQNEAQ. The CDR3 sequence is 16 residues long. V was cut by 4 bases and J by 0 bases, with 13 bases left in between.

V usage is TRBV5-1 and J usage is TRBJ2-1; D ambiguous. CDR1 and CDR2 (germline): SGHRS, YFSETQ. Trimming left V 4 bases short and J 8 bases short, with 16 bases between. The CDR3 extends over 14 amino acids. CDR3 protein: CASSVGPNGDEQFF. CDR3 nucleotides: TGCGCCAGCAGCGTAGGACCCAATGGGGATGAGCAGTTCTTC. The full variable domain, rest sourced from reference TRBV5-1 and TRBJ2-1, is KAGVTQTPRYLIKTRGQQVTLSCSPISGHRSVSWYQQTPGQGLQFLFEYFSETQRNKGNFPGRFSGRQFSNSRSEMNVSTLELGDSALYLCASSVGPNGDEQFFGPGTRLTVL.

This chain links TRBV2 with TRBJ1-2; 7 nucleotides agree with TRBD1. The CDR3 length is 14 residues. J was trimmed by 7 bases and V by 6 bases; bases with no gene match: 11. From germline, CDR1 is SNHLY and CDR2 FYNNEI. The DNA of the CDR3 is TGTGCCAGCAGGGGGACCGACAGGGTGTCTGGCTACACCTTC. Its translation is CASRGTDRVSGYTF. Full variable domain (rest looked up from reference TRBV2 and TRBJ1-2): EPEVTQTPSHQVTQMGQEVILRCVPISNHLYFYWYRQILGQKVEFLVSFYNNEISEKSEIFDDQFSVERPDGSNFTLKIRSTKLEDSAMYFCASRGTDRVSGYTFGSGTRLTVV.

This clone was seen just once. The chain employs TRBV10-3 and TRBJ2-1, with TRBD1 matching over 10 bases. The CDR3 has 14 amino acids. The junction had 9 bases not matched to a gene; V was cut back by 11 bases and J by 5 bases. CDR1 is ENHRY, CDR2 SYGVKD, per germline. CDR3 amino acids: CAATGTGDNNEQFF. The CDR3 bases are TGTGCCGCAACCGGGACAGGGGATAACAATGAGCAGTTCTTC.

In DNA form, the CDR3 reads TGTGCAAGTCGCCCGGGATTCGCCGTAACTATGGCTACGGGGAGTGATGGCTACACCTTC. Its protein is CASRPGFAVTMATGSDGYTF. The rearrangement joins TRBV12-2 to TRBJ1-2. TRBV12-2 is reported as a pseudogene. The CDR3 runs to 20 residues.

The rearrangement uses TRBV7-2 and TRBJ1-2; 8 positions agree with TRBD1. Germline V gives CDR1 SGHTA, CDR2 FQGNSA. The CDR3 length is 16 residues. Trimming at V came to 5 bases and at J to 6 bases, leaving 14 bases not matched to a gene. CDR3 sequence: CASSLTGSRGRHGYTF. In nucleotides, the CDR3 is TGTGCCAGCAGCCTAACGGGGAGCAGGGGGCGCCATGGCTACACCTTC.

The rearrangement uses TRBV19 and TRBJ2-7; TRBD2 matches 7 bases. The CDR3 consists of 13 residues. From germline, CDR1 is LNHDA and CDR2 SQIVND (reference sequence). V gave up 10 bases and J gave up 0 bases; unmatched junction bases: 6. CDR3 coding DNA: TGTGCCACCAGAGCGGGAAGCTCCTACGAGCAGTACTTC. It is translated as CATRAGSSYEQYF.

The chain is built from TRBV2 and TRBJ2-2; TRBD1 aligns across 8 bases. The V gene end was trimmed by 5 bases and the J gene end by 4 bases; junction bases not matched to a gene: 6. The V gene's germline CDR1 is SNHLY and CDR2 FYNNEI. The CDR3 is 15 amino acids. The CDR3: CASSWTGRGTGELFF. In DNA, the CDR3 is TGTGCCAGCAGTTGGACAGGGCGGGGCACCGGGGAGCTGTTTTTT.

CDR3 DNA: TGTGCCAGCAGCTGGGGACAGGGGGCAATCAATGAGCAGTTCTTC. The encoded protein is CASSWGQGAINEQFF. The genes are TRBV7-3 and TRBJ2-1, with 12 bases fitting TRBD1. The J segment lost 6 bases and the V segment lost 4 bases, leaving 4 bases of the junction unmatched. CDR3 length equals 15 residues. CDR1 SGHTA and CDR2 FQGTGA come from the germline V gene.

The V call is TRBV10-3, the J call TRBJ1-2; perhaps TRBD1 as D (5 bases). From germline, CDR1 is ENHRY and CDR2 SYGVKD. This CDR3 is built from 14 residues. V was pared by 2 bases and J by 4 bases, with 11 bases between. The CDR3 is CAISEGTGLYGYTF. Written as DNA, the CDR3 is TGTGCCATCAGTGAGGGAACAGGACTCTATGGCTACACCTTC.

A single count supports this clone. The chain links TRBV5-1 to TRBJ1-1; possibly TRBD1 for D (6 bases). V lost 6 bases, J lost 2 bases, and 11 bases lay in between. The CDR3 runs 13 residues. Germline-derived CDR1 and CDR2 are SGHRS and YFSETQ. For the CDR3, the DNA is TGCGCCAGCAACTCAGGGGCAAACACTGAAGCTTTCTTT. Amino acids: CASNSGANTEAFF.

The V gene is TRBV6-8, the J gene TRBJ2-2; TRBD2 matches at 8 bases. The ends lost 4 bases at V and 1 base at J; junction bases unmatched: 2. Germline loops: CDR1 MNHGY, CDR2 SAAAGT. This CDR3 region has 15 residues. The CDR3 DNA follows: TGTGCCAGCAGTTCACTAGCGGAGAACACCGGGGAGCTGTTTTTT. This codes for CASSSLAENTGELFF.

The count of this clone is one. This chain links TRBV9 with TRBJ2-1; TRBD2 matches at 14 bases. J lost 3 bases, V lost 2 bases, and 7 bases had no gene match. The germline V gene encodes CDR1 SGDLS and CDR2 YYNGEE. The length of the CDR3 is 18 residues. DNA of the CDR3: TGTGCCAGCAGCGTGGGGGTGGGACTAGCGGGAGTCTACAATGAGCAGTTCTTC. Protein sequence: CASSVGVGLAGVYNEQFF.

The chain links TRBV6-6 to TRBJ2-2, with D perhaps matching TRBD1 (5 bases). The V gene's germline CDR1 is MNHNY and CDR2 SVGAGI (reference sequence). CDR3 size: 15 residues. V was cut by 7 bases and J by 0 bases, with 12 bases left in between. The CDR3 reads CASKTRTPNTGELFF. CDR3 DNA: TGTGCCAGCAAAACCAGGACACCGAACACCGGGGAGCTGTTTTTT.

This clone was counted between two and nine times. This chain's CDR3 is CASRPGQGRNEQFF. In nucleotides, the CDR3 is TGCGCCAGCAGGCCGGGACAGGGGCGCAATGAGCAGTTCTTC. This rearrangement joins TRBV4-1 to TRBJ2-1; 10 bases are a match to TRBD1. J lost 6 bases, V lost 6 bases, and 5 bases had no gene match. From germline, CDR1 is MGHRA and CDR2 YSYEKL. The CDR3 runs 14 residues.

The chain uses TRBV7-2 and TRBJ2-5; 7 bases fit TRBD2. The CDR3 extends over 15 amino acids. Trimming at V came to 2 bases and at J to 5 bases, leaving 8 bases not matched to a gene. Germline V gene sequence: CDR1 SGHTA, CDR2 FQGNSA. In nucleotides, the CDR3 is TGTGCCAGCAGCTTAACGGGGAGGGAGGGGGAGACCCAGTACTTC. Amino acid sequence: CASSLTGREGETQYF. The full variable domain, its missing parts supplied by reference TRBV7-2 and TRBJ2-5, is GAGVSQSPSNKVTEKGKDVELRCDPISGHTALYWYRQSLGQGLEFLIYFQGNSAPDKSGLPSDRFSAERTGGSVSTLTIQRTQQEDSAVYLCASSLTGREGETQYFGPGTRLLVL.

The chain employs TRBV18 and TRBJ1-4; D unclear. CDR1 is KGHSH, CDR2 LQKENI, per germline. This CDR3 is 16 amino acids long. V was shortened by 3 bases and J by 0 bases, with 11 bases between the two germline ends. In DNA, the CDR3 is TGTGCCAGCTCACCTCGAAACGACGCAACTAATGAAAAACTGTTTTTT. This codes for CASSPRNDATNEKLFF.